This T cell receptor (beta chain) came from a study of a mutant IDH1 vaccine in newly diagnosed glioma. The germline V gene encodes CDR1 SQVTM and CDR2 ANQGSEA. Trimming removed 5 bases at V and 2 bases at J, with 12 bases between. The CDR3 length is 14 residues. The time point is: week 47, end of study. It was 300 ug of mutant IDH1 20-mer peptide that made up each vaccine dose, given with topical imiquimod. Concerning this clone: Its antigen is unidentified.

Produced via immunoSEQ multiplex PCR; TCRdb's table is partial and in-frame only. The repertoire consists of about 83,000 clones, with 75% to 90% occurring once and the leading ten covering around 5%. V usage is TRBV29-1 and J usage is TRBJ2-2; D tentatively fits TRBD1 or TRBD2 (5 bases each). The TCR was taken from a man between 35 and 55 years old with glioma. The sequences come from PBMCs, collected from a glioma patient whose treatment included an IDH1 peptide vaccine. The CDR3 spells CSVQGRDNTGELFF. For the CDR3, the DNA is TGCAGCGTTCAAGGCAGGGACAACACCGGGGAGCTGTTTTTT.